These 30 T cell receptor beta chains originate from one sample sequenced in a study of T-cell reconstitution after alpha-beta-depleted transplantation in children. Preparation of the TCRbeta library used unique molecular identifiers. From the PCR reads, TCRdb called clonotypes with MiXCR, one entry per CDR3 protein. The sample includes about 540,000 distinct CDR3 sequences, roughly 18% seen only once; the top ten take 3.3%. Sequenced material: PBMCs from the stem cell graft donor, taken from the stem cell graft. The receptors stem from a human donor who donated a stem cell graft to a child with acute lymphoblastic leukemia.

The genes are TRBV20-1 and TRBJ2-3, with D unclear. The germline V gene encodes CDR1 DFQATT and CDR2 SNEGSKA (reference sequence). The CDR3 has 13 amino acids. V dropped 2 bases and J dropped 4 bases, with 10 bases sitting between them. CDR3 amino acids: CSARPRLSDTQYF. CDR3 bases: TGCAGTGCTAGACCCCGCTTGTCAGATACGCAGTATTTT.

The sample holds many counts of this clonotype. The chain carries TRBV5-1 and TRBJ2-7; the D is unclear. The CDR3 spans 14 residues. Germline V gene data show CDR1 as SGHRS and CDR2 as YFSETQ. V gave up 1 base and J gave up 3 bases, with 11 bases separating them. CDR3 nucleotide sequence: TGCGCCAGCAGCTTGTTACCCAAAGACTACGAGCAGTACTTC. Protein: CASSLLPKDYEQYF.

The chain has TRBV29-1 and TRBJ2-1; TRBD1 matches 10 bases. CDR1 is SQVTM and CDR2 is ANQGSEA in the germline V gene. The CDR3 spans 13 residues. Unmatched junction bases numbered 11, after V lost 4 bases and J lost 14 bases. The CDR3 DNA is TGCAGCGTTGGGAGGCAGGGACAGGGGTTTAAGTTCTTC. This codes for CSVGRQGQGFKFF.

This clonotype was observed a few times. The rearrangement links TRBV6-2 or TRBV6-3 to TRBJ2-1, with D possibly being TRBD2 (5 bases). V was clipped by 6 bases and J by 0 bases, with 12 bases between them. The CDR3 covers 15 residues. Germline CDR1 MNHEY, CDR2 SVGEGT. This chain's CDR3 is CASRASPRSYNEQFF. Written as DNA, the CDR3 is TGTGCCAGCAGGGCTAGCCCACGCTCCTACAATGAGCAGTTCTTC.

This clonotype was picked up a small number of times. This chain uses TRBV19 with TRBJ2-1; TRBD1 aligns across 7 bases. With 3 bases clipped from V and 7 bases from J, the junction kept 15 bases outside the gene matches. The length of the CDR3 is 17 residues. Germline V gene data show CDR1 as LNHDA and CDR2 as SQIVND (reference sequence). The CDR3 region is CASSMISDRASGNEQFF. The DNA for the CDR3 is TGTGCCAGTAGTATGATAAGTGACAGGGCTTCTGGAAATGAGCAGTTCTTC.

This clonotype was detected a few times. The chain recombines TRBV6-1 with TRBJ2-5, with 13 bases matching TRBD2. The length of the CDR3 is 18 residues. The germline V gene encodes CDR1 MNHNS and CDR2 SASEGT. With V trimmed by 2 bases and J by 0 bases, 6 bases remained unmatched. The CDR3 coding sequence is TGTGCCAGCAGTGAAAGACTAGCGGGAGGAACGTACCAAGAGACCCAGTACTTC. Its protein is CASSERLAGGTYQETQYF.

The V and J genes are TRBV4-1 and TRBJ2-5, with D possibly matching TRBD1 (6 bases). The CDR3 runs to 15 residues. Germline CDR1 is MGHRA and CDR2 is YSYEKL. V gave up 2 bases and J gave up 2 bases, with 12 bases separating them. CDR3: CASSQFVRGQETQYF. Here the CDR3 DNA reads TGCGCCAGCAGCCAATTTGTCAGGGGACAAGAGACCCAGTACTTC.

The genes are TRBV6-1 and TRBJ2-7, with a tentative D call TRBD1 (5 bases). This CDR3 has 12 residues. V lost 10 bases, J lost 3 bases, and 13 bases lay in between. The germline V gene encodes CDR1 MNHNS and CDR2 SASEGT. CDR3 nucleotide sequence: TGTGCCACCAGGGTTTGGGACTACGAGCAGTACTTC. Translation gives CATRVWDYEQYF.

V is TRBV19 and J is TRBJ1-1; D remains unclear. Germline V lookup: CDR1 LNHDA, CDR2 SQIVND (reference sequence). V lost 2 bases and J lost 8, with 12 bases in between. This CDR3 comprises 13 residues. CDR3 residues: CASSISGTPEAFF. DNA of the CDR3: TGTGCCAGTAGTATATCTGGCACTCCAGAAGCTTTCTTT. Based on the CDR3 plus reference TRBV19 and TRBJ1-1, the full variable domain is DGGITQSPKYLFRKEGQNVTLSCEQNLNHDAMYWYRQDPGQGLRLIYYSQIVNDFQKGDIAEGYSVSREKKESFPLTVTSAQKNPTAFYLCASSISGTPEAFFGQGTRLTVV.

This clonotype occurred a few times. The chain has TRBV5-1 and TRBJ2-7; the D gene is possibly TRBD1 (6 bases). Germline V gene data show CDR1 as SGHRS and CDR2 as YFSETQ. CDR3 length: 14 residues. V gave up 3 bases and J gave up 3 bases, with 13 bases separating them. The CDR3 loop is CASSYAGTNYEQYF. The DNA for the CDR3 is TGCGCCAGCAGCTACGCCGGGACAAACTACGAGCAGTACTTC.

The CDR3 DNA is TGTGCCAGTAGTCCGGACAGGGGAGCTGTCGAAGCTTTCTTT. Amino acids: CASSPDRGAVEAFF. The chain couples TRBV19 to TRBJ1-1, with 9 bases identical to TRBD1. Per the germline V gene, CDR1 is LNHDA and CDR2 is SQIVND (reference sequence). This CDR3 region has 14 residues. V shed 5 bases, J shed 8 bases, and the junction held 9 bases outside the gene matches.

This clonotype turned up a few times. The rearrangement links TRBV15 to TRBJ2-4; D not resolved. Germline CDR1 and CDR2: LNHNV and YYDKDF (reference sequence). This CDR3 spans 13 amino acids. V dropped 5 bases and J dropped 9 bases, with 14 bases sitting between them. CDR3 in amino acids: CATSETSRSIQYF. Here the CDR3 DNA reads TGTGCCACCAGCGAAACCAGCCGTAGCATTCAGTACTTC.

The chain links TRBV5-1 to TRBJ2-7; D possibly corresponds to TRBD2 (6 bases). V lost 4 bases and J lost 7, with 21 bases in between. The CDR3 extends over 15 amino acids. Germline V gives CDR1 SGHRS, CDR2 YFSETQ. In DNA, the CDR3 is TGCGCCAGCAGCATTGGGGACTGGCTTCGGTATGAGCAGTACTTC. Translating gives CASSIGDWLRYEQYF. Based on the CDR3 plus reference TRBV5-1 and TRBJ2-7, the full variable domain is KAGVTQTPRYLIKTRGQQVTLSCSPISGHRSVSWYQQTPGQGLQFLFEYFSETQRNKGNFPGRFSGRQFSNSRSEMNVSTLELGDSALYLCASSIGDWLRYEQYFGPGTRLTVT.

The CDR3 spells CASSLETGAWNQPQHF. CDR3 nucleotide sequence: TGTGCCAGCAGTCTTGAGACAGGTGCCTGGAATCAGCCCCAGCATTTT. The chain employs TRBV6-1 and TRBJ1-5, with a possible D match to TRBD1 (6 bases). The CDR3 extends over 16 amino acids. Germline assignment: CDR1 MNHNS and CDR2 SASEGT. Trimming cost V 5 bases and J 4 bases, with 18 bases left between them.

This clonotype was seen only a few times. CDR3 coding DNA: TGCAGTGCTTTTAGCGTCGCCGGGAATGAGCAGTTCTTC. This sequence encodes CSAFSVAGNEQFF. The rearrangement joins TRBV20-1 to TRBJ2-1, with a tentative D call TRBD2 (5 bases). The CDR3 loop spans 13 amino acids. V was clipped by 5 bases and J by 7 bases, with 15 bases between them. Germline CDR1 and CDR2: DFQATT and SNEGSKA (reference sequence).

The gene calls are TRBV29-1 and TRBJ2-1; a weak D match, TRBD2 (5 bases). V gave up 6 bases and J gave up 4 bases, with 13 bases separating them. This CDR3 comprises 13 residues. The germline gives CDR1 SQVTM, CDR2 ANQGSEA. This CDR3 reads CSVHSDGYNEQFF. CDR3 bases: TGCAGCGTGCATAGCGACGGGTACAATGAGCAGTTCTTC.

The CDR3 DNA sequence: TGTGCCACCAGTGATTTGACAGGCGAGCAGTACTTC. Its translation: CATSDLTGEQYF. The chain employs TRBV24-1 and TRBJ2-7, with D tentatively TRBD1 (5 bases). Per the germline V gene, CDR1 is KGHDR and CDR2 is SFDVKD. Trimming pared 0 bases from V and 6 bases from J, leaving 5 bases between. The CDR3 is made up of 12 amino acids.

J is TRBJ2-7 and V is TRBV10-3, with D possibly being TRBD1 (7 bases). From germline, CDR1 is ENHRY and CDR2 SYGVKD. This CDR3 is built from 15 residues. The V gene lost 4 bases and the J gene lost 3 bases, with 16 bases spanning the gap. CDR3 region: CAISGGEDRFYEQYF. CDR3 bases: TGTGCCATCAGTGGGGGGGAGGACAGGTTCTACGAGCAGTACTTC.

V gene TRBV11-2 combines with J gene TRBJ1-5; 10 bases align to TRBD1. The CDR3 covers 17 residues. The V gene end was trimmed by 5 bases and the J gene end by 0 bases; junction bases not matched to a gene: 7. The germline V gene encodes CDR1 SGHAT and CDR2 FQNNGV. DNA of the CDR3: TGTGCCAGCAGCCCGGGACAGGGGATTATTAGCAATCAGCCCCAGCATTTT. Protein sequence: CASSPGQGIISNQPQHF.

This clonotype was picked up a small number of times. The chain recombines TRBV6-1 with TRBJ2-3, with D possibly TRBD2 on 6 matching bases. The CDR3 length is 15 residues. CDR1 and CDR2 (germline): MNHNS, SASEGT. V lost 0 bases, J lost 0 bases, and 7 bases lay in between. DNA of the CDR3: TGTGCCAGCAGTGAAGCTGCGGGAAGCACAGATACGCAGTATTTT. This encodes CASSEAAGSTDTQYF.

The J gene is TRBJ2-7, the V gene TRBV6-6; no clear D. V was clipped by 1 base and J by 3 bases, with 7 bases between them. The CDR3 totals 13 residues. Germline V gene lookup returns CDR1 MNHNY and CDR2 SVGAGI (reference sequence). CDR3 coding DNA: TGTGCCAGCAGTTACTTACAGAACTACGAGCAGTACTTC. Translating it yields CASSYLQNYEQYF.

This clonotype was detected a few times. The chain combines TRBV6-1 with TRBJ2-1, with 8 positions matching TRBD1. CDR1 is MNHNS, CDR2 SASEGT, per germline. The CDR3 runs to 15 residues. The ends lost 6 bases at V and 4 bases at J; junction bases unmatched: 8. CDR3 DNA: TGTGCCAGCAGCCAGGCAGGGGGCGATTACAATGAGCAGTTCTTC. Translated, it gives CASSQAGGDYNEQFF.

The chain links TRBV5-1 to TRBJ1-2, with TRBD1 identical over 7 bases. V lost 3 bases, J lost 5 bases, and 7 bases stayed unmatched. From germline, CDR1 is SGHRS and CDR2 YFSETQ. The CDR3 has 14 residues. This CDR3 is CASSSGGTAYGYTF. CDR3 DNA sequence: TGCGCCAGCAGCTCGGGCGGGACAGCTTATGGCTACACCTTC.

This rearrangement joins TRBV5-1 to TRBJ1-3; the match to TRBD1 covers 7 bases. Trimming took 5 bases from V and 2 from J; bases not matched to a gene: 10. The CDR3 runs 16 residues. Looked up from germline, CDR1 is SGHRS and CDR2 is YFSETQ. Written as DNA, the CDR3 is TGCGCCAGCAGTTTCGGCGAGGGGGCGACTGGAAACACCATATATTTT. Its translation is CASSFGEGATGNTIYF.

The chain couples TRBV20-1 to TRBJ1-3; D gene unclear. CDR1 and CDR2 (germline): DFQATT, SNEGSKA (reference sequence). CDR3 size: 14 residues. The germline V and J ends were trimmed by 3 bases and 0 bases, with 9 bases remaining between them. This chain's CDR3 is CSASQSSSGNTIYF. The DNA of the CDR3 is TGCAGTGCTAGTCAGAGCTCCTCTGGAAACACCATATATTTT.

This clonotype was observed a handful of times. The chain carries TRBV12-3 or TRBV12-4 and TRBJ2-7; D unclear. V lost 6 bases and J 4 bases, leaving 22 bases between the germline ends. The CDR3 extends over 16 amino acids. The CDR3 DNA reads TGTGCCAGCAGCCGTCGCCGAAAGCTAGAGAGTTACGAGCAGTACTTC. This codes for CASSRRRKLESYEQYF.

The chain recombines TRBV12-3 or TRBV12-4 with TRBJ2-1; 9 bases line up with TRBD2. The CDR3 contains 19 residues. Germline trimming cut 5 bases from V and 1 base from J; bases unmatched to any gene: 15. The CDR3 region is CASSLRGGSSGVSYNEQFF. As DNA, the CDR3 is TGTGCCAGCAGTCTCCGGGGCGGGTCTAGCGGGGTATCCTACAATGAGCAGTTCTTC.

The chain links TRBV20-1 to TRBJ1-5; D perhaps matches TRBD1 (5 bases). The CDR3 is made up of 14 amino acids. The germline CDR1 and CDR2 sequences are DFQATT and SNEGSKA (reference sequence). Trimming left V 0 bases short and J 0 bases short, with 6 bases between. CDR3 sequence (DNA): TGCAGTGCTAGAGATGGGGGTAGCAATCAGCCCCAGCATTTT. It translates to CSARDGGSNQPQHF.

The chain carries TRBV5-1 and TRBJ1-2, with 8 positions matching TRBD1. Germline values: CDR1 SGHRS, CDR2 YFSETQ. The CDR3 sequence is 13 residues long. The V and J ends lost 3 bases and 4 bases, in that order; junction bases with no gene match: 2. CDR3 amino acids: CASSWTGIYGYTF. In nucleotides, the CDR3 is TGCGCCAGCAGCTGGACAGGGATCTATGGCTACACCTTC.

The chain combines TRBV6-5 with TRBJ2-1; the D gene is possibly TRBD1 (5 bases). V lost 0 bases to trimming and J lost 7 bases, with 19 bases between them. The CDR3 contains 17 residues. Germline CDR1 and CDR2: MNHEY and SVGAGI. CDR3 residues: CASSYSRAAAGQNEQFF. The CDR3 bases are TGTGCCAGCAGTTACTCACGTGCGGCGGCAGGGCAGAATGAGCAGTTCTTC.